This T cell receptor (beta chain) is drawn from a study of blood T cell repertoires in COVID-19. In the study overall: The United States, Italy and Spain were the sources of the acute and convalescent COVID-19 samples.

Germline CDR1 is SQVTM and CDR2 is ANQGSEA. The CDR3 runs to 14 residues. Deletions cut 0 bases from V and 5 bases from J, with 13 bases between. Clones were sequenced by immunoSEQ multiplex PCR, and TCRdb holds only the in-frame ones, with some missing. The sample holds some 31,000 clones, about 91% seen once. Input material: peripheral blood. The chain carries TRBV29-1 and TRBJ2-5; unclear D gene. The clonotype originates from a man in his forties or fifties with active COVID-19. The CDR3 nucleotides read TGCAGCGTTGAAGACGACTCTCGTCGTGAGACCCAGTACTTC. This sequence encodes CSVEDDSRRETQYF.